This TCR beta chain is drawn from a study of blood T cells in healthy people across ages. Study-level points and caveats: Donor CMV status, an unknown factor, possibly confounded changes in expanded clonotypes. Per million T cells, TCR beta diversity dropped about linearly as age rose. Diversity figures derived from one million T cells were judged to underestimate the true value.

As to this clonotype: Its antigen is unknown.

A sample-barcoded 5' primer and a J-beta primer mix were used in a second PCR of roughly 7 to 11 cycles. The template-switch adaptor was a 5' adaptor with 12 random nucleotides. It tagged each cDNA molecule. From the 5' RACE reads, TCRdb called clonotypes with MiXCR, one entry per CDR3 protein. The sample consists of about 1,600,000 distinct CDR3 sequences, about 40% of them appearing once. V dropped 3 bases and J dropped 7 bases, with 16 bases sitting between them. The germline V gene encodes CDR1 DFQATT and CDR2 SNEGSKA (reference sequence). The CDR3 is 13 amino acids. This sequence originates from a woman between 18 and 29 years old in good health. V usage is TRBV20-1 and J usage is TRBJ2-7, with D perhaps TRBD1 or TRBD2 (6 bases each). The specimen sequenced was blood. Here the CDR3 reads CSASPSGDNEQYF. CDR3 nucleotide sequence: TGCAGTGCTAGCCCTTCGGGGGACAATGAGCAGTACTTC.